Presented here are 4 T cell receptor beta chains from one specimen sequenced in a study of T cells in Graves' hyperthyroidism and ophthalmopathy. Researchers took RNA transcripts and amplified the TCR beta CDR3 regions from them. The HTBI primer set was used in a first-round RT-PCR of the TCR CDR3. One entry per CDR3 protein results from TCRdb running MiXCR on the multiplex PCR reads. The sample lists roughly 650,000 distinct CDR3 sequences, about a sixth seen once, with around 3.5% in the top ten. Source material: blood. These receptors were collected from a woman aged 40 to 55 with Graves' ophthalmopathy.

This clonotype was found many times. The chain recombines TRBV27 with TRBJ2-1, with 12 positions matching TRBD1. CDR1 and CDR2 from the germline V gene are MNHEY and SMNVEV (reference sequence). The length of the CDR3 is 14 residues. Trimming removed 2 bases from V and 10 bases from J; junction bases left unmatched: 3. CDR3 amino acids: CASSLGTGGEEQFF. The CDR3 coding sequence is TGTGCCAGCAGTTTAGGGACAGGGGGCGAGGAGCAGTTCTTC.

The chain combines TRBV19 with TRBJ1-1; D is unclear. Germline assignment: CDR1 LNHDA and CDR2 SQIVND (reference sequence). The CDR3 covers 14 residues. V shed 3 bases and J shed 6 bases, with 14 bases lying between them. Here the CDR3 reads CASSIRTGRAEAFF. CDR3 nucleotides: TGTGCCAGTAGTATTCGGACTGGGCGGGCTGAAGCTTTCTTT. The full variable domain, completed using reference TRBV19 and TRBJ1-1, is DGGITQSPKYLFRKEGQNVTLSCEQNLNHDAMYWYRQDPGQGLRLIYYSQIVNDFQKGDIAEGYSVSREKKESFPLTVTSAQKNPTAFYLCASSIRTGRAEAFFGQGTRLTVV.

This clonotype was counted ten times or more. This chain connects TRBV20-1 to TRBJ2-5, with 8 bases lining up with TRBD2. Germline lookup yields CDR1 DFQATT and CDR2 SNEGSKA (reference sequence). The CDR3 loop spans 14 amino acids. V dropped 3 bases and J dropped 5; count of bases not matched to a gene: 8. The CDR3 sequence: CSASRGGELETQYF. The CDR3 nucleotides read TGCAGTGCTAGTCGGGGGGGGGAGTTGGAGACCCAGTACTTC.

The table lists this clonotype with many counts. The gene calls are TRBV12-3 or TRBV12-4 and TRBJ1-5; 7 positions agree with TRBD1. The V gene end was trimmed by 3 bases and the J gene end by 2 bases; junction bases not matched to a gene: 4. The CDR3 contains 15 residues. The CDR3 here is CASSLTGSRNQPQHF. The CDR3 nucleotides are TGTGCCAGCAGTTTGACAGGGTCGCGCAATCAGCCCCAGCATTTT.